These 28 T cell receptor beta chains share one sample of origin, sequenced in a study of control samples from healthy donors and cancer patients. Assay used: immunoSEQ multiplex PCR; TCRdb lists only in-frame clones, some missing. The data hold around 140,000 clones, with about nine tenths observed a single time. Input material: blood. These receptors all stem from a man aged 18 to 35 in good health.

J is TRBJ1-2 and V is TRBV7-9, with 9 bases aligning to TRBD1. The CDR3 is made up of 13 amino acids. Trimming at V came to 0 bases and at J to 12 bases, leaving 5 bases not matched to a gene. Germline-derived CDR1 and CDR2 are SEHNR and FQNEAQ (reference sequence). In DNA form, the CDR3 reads TGTGCCAGCAGCTTAGCGGGACAGGGAGGTAACACCTTC. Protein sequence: CASSLAGQGGNTF.

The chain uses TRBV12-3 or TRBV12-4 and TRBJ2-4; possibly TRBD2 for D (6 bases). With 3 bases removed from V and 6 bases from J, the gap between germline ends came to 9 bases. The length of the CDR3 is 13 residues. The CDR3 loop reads CASSLRGTNIQYF. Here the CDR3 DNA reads TGTGCCAGCAGTTTGCGGGGTACAAACATTCAGTACTTC.

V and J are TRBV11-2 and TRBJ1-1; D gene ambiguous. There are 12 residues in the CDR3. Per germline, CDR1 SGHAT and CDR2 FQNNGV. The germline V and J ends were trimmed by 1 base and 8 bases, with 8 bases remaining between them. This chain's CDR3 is CASSLAQLEAFF. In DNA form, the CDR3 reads TGTGCCAGCAGCTTAGCCCAGCTCGAAGCTTTCTTT. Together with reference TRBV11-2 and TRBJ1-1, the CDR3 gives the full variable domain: EAGVAQSPRYKIIEKRQSVAFWCNPISGHATLYWYQQILGQGPKLLIQFQNNGVVDDSQLPKDRFSAERLKGVDSTLKIQPAKLEDSAVYLCASSLAQLEAFFGQGTRLTVV.

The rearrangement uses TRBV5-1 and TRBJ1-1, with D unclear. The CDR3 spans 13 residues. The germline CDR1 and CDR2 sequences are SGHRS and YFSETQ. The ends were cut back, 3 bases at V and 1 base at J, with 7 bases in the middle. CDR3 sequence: CASSWKPNTEAFF. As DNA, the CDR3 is TGCGCCAGCAGCTGGAAACCGAACACTGAAGCTTTCTTT.

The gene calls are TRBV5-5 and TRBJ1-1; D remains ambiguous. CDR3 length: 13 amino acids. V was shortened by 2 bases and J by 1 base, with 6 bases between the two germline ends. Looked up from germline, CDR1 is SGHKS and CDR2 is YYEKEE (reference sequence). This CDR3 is CASSFSENTEAFF. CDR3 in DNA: TGTGCCAGCAGCTTTTCAGAGAACACTGAAGCTTTCTTT.

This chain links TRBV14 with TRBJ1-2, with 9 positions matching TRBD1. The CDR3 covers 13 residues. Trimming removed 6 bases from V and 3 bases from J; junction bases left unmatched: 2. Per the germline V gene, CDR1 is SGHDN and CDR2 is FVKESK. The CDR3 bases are TGTGCCAGCAGAAGACAGGGGGACTATGGCTACACCTTC. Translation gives CASRRQGDYGYTF. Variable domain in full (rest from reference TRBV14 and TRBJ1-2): EAGVTQFPSHSVIEKGQTVTLRCDPISGHDNLYWYRRVMGKEIKFLLHFVKESKQDESGMPNNRFLAERTGGTYSTLKVQPAELEDSGVYFCASRRQGDYGYTFGSGTRLTVV.

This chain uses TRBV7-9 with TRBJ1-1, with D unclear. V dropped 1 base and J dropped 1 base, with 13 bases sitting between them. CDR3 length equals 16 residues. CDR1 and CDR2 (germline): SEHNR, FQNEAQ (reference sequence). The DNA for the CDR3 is TGTGCCAGCAGCTTAGGATTGTCAGCGACGAACACTGAAGCTTTCTTT. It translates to CASSLGLSATNTEAFF.

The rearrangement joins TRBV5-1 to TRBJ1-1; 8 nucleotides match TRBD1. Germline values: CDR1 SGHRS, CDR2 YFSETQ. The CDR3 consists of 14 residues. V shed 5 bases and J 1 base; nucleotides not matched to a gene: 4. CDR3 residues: CASRYDRGNTEAFF. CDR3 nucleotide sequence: TGCGCCAGCAGGTACGACAGGGGGAACACTGAAGCTTTCTTT.

CDR3 protein: CASSQDWDSGASTDTQYF. The CDR3 nucleotides are TGTGCCAGCAGCCAAGATTGGGATAGCGGGGCTAGCACAGATACGCAGTATTTT. The V call is TRBV3-1 (or the pseudogene TRBV3-2), the J call TRBJ2-3; 8 bases map to TRBD2. The CDR3 extends over 18 amino acids. V lost 0 bases, J lost 0 bases, and 8 bases stayed unmatched. From germline, CDR1 is LGHDT and CDR2 YNNKEL (reference sequence).

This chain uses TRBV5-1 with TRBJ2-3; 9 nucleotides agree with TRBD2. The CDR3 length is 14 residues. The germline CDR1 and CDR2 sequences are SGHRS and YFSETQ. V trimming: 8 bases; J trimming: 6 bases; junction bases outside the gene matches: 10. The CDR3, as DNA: TGCGCCAGTAAGCGGGGGGCGGATTCCGATACGCAGTATTTT. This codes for CASKRGADSDTQYF.

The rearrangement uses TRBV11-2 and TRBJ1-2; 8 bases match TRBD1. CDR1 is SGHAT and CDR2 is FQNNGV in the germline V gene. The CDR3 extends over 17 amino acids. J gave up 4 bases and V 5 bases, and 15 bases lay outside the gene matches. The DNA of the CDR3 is TGTGCCAGCAGCGTAACAGGGGGATTTGGGGATCTCTATGGCTACACCTTC. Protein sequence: CASSVTGGFGDLYGYTF.

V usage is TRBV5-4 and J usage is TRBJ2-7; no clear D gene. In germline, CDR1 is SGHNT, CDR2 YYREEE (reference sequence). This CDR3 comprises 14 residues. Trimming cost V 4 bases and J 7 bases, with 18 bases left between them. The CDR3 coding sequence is TGTGCCAGCAGCCTGGACCTACTTTCGTTAGAGCAGTACTTC. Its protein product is CASSLDLLSLEQYF.

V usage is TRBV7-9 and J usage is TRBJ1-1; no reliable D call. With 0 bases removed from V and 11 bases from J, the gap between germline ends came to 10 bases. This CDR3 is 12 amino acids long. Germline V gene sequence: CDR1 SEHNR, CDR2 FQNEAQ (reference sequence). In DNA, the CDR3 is TGTGCCAGCAGCTTAGCCCAAGTGGAGGCTTTCTTT. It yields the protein CASSLAQVEAFF.

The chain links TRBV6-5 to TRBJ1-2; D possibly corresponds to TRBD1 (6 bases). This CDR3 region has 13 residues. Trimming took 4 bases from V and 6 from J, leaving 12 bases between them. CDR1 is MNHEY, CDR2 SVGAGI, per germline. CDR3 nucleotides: TGTGCCAGCAGTTCAGGGGCTCGGCATGGCTACACCTTC. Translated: CASSSGARHGYTF.

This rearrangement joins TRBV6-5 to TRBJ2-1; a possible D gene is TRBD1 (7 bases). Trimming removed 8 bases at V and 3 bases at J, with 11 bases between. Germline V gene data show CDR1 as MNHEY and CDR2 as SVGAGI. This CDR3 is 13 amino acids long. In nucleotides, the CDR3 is TGTGCCAGCCAGGGGGGCCACTACAATGAGCAGTTCTTC. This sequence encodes CASQGGHYNEQFF.

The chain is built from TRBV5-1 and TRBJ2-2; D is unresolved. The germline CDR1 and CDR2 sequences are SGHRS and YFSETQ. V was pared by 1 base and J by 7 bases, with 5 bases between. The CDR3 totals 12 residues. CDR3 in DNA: TGCGCCAGCAGCTTGAGCCTCGGGGAGCTGTTTTTT. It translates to CASSLSLGELFF.

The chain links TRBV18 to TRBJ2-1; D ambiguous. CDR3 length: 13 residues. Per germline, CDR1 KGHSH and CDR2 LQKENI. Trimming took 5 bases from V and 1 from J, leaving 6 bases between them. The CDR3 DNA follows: TGTGCCAGCTCAACGGATTCCTACAATGAGCAGTTCTTC. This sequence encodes CASSTDSYNEQFF. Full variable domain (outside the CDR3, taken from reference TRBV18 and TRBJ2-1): NAGVMQNPRHLVRRRGQEARLRCSPMKGHSHVYWYRQLPEEGLKFMVYLQKENIIDESGMPKERFSAEFPKEGPSILRIQQVVRGDSAAYFCASSTDSYNEQFFGPGTRLTVL.

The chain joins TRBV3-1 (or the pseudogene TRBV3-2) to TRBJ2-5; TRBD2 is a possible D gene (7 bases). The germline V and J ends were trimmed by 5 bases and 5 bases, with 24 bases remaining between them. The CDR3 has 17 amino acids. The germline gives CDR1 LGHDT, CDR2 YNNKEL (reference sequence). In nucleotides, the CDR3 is TGTGCCAGCAGCTCCATGTTGTGGGGGGGGGCCTTGGAGACCCAGTACTTC. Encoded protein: CASSSMLWGGALETQYF.

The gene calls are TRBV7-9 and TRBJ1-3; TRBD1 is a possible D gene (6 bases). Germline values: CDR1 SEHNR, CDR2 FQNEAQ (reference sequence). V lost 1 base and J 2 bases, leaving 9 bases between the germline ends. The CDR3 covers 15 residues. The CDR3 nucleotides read TGTGCCAGCAGCTTAGAAGAGGGGGCTGGAAACACCATATATTTT. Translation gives CASSLEEGAGNTIYF.

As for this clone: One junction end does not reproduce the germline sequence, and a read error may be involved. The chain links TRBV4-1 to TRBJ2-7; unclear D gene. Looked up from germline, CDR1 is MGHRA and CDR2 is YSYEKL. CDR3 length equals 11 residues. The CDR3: CASSTTSEKYF. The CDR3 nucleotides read TGCGCCAGCAGTACAACCTCCGAGAAGTACTTC.

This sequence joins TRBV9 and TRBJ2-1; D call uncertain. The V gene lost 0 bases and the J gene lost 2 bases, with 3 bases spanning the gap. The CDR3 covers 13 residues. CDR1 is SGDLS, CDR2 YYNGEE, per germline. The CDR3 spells CASSVATYNEQFF. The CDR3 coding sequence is TGTGCCAGCAGCGTAGCGACCTACAATGAGCAGTTCTTC. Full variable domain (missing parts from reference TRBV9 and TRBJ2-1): DSGVTQTPKHLITATGQRVTLRCSPRSGDLSVYWYQQSLDQGLQFLIQYYNGEERAKGNILERFSAQQFPDLHSELNLSSLELGDSALYFCASSVATYNEQFFGPGTRLTVL.

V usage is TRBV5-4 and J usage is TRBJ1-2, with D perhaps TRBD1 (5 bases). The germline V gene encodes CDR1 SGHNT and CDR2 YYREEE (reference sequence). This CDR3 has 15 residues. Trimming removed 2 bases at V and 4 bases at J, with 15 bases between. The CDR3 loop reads CASSLSHRTLYGYTF. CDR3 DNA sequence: TGTGCCAGCAGCTTATCGCACAGGACTCTCTATGGCTACACCTTC.

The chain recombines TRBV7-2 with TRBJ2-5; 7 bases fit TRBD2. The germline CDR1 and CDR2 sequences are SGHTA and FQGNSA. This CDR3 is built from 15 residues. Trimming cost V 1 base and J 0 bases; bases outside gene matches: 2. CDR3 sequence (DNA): TGTGCCAGCAGCTTAGGCGGGAGAAACCAAGAGACCCAGTACTTC. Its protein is CASSLGGRNQETQYF.

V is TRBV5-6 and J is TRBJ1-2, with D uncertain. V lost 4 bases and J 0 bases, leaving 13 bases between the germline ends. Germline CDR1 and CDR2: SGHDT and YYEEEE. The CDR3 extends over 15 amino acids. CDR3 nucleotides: TGTGCCAGCAGCCGGGCCCCTGGGGCTAACTATGGCTACACCTTC. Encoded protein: CASSRAPGANYGYTF. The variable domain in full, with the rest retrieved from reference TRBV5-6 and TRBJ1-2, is DAGVTQSPTHLIKTRGQQVTLRCSPKSGHDTVSWYQQALGQGPQFIFQYYEEEERQRGNFPDRFSGHQFPNYSSELNVNALLLGDSALYLCASSRAPGANYGYTFGSGTRLTVV.

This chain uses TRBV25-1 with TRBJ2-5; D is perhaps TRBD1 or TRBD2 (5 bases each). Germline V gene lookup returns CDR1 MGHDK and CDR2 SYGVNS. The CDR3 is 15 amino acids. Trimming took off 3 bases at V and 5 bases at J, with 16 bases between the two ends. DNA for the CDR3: TGTGCCAGCAGTGACAAGGGGAGCCTGAGGGAGACCCAGTACTTC. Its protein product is CASSDKGSLRETQYF.

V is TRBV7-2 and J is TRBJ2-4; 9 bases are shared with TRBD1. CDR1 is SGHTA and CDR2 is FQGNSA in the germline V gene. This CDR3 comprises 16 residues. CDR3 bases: TGTGCTTTGGACAGGGGCGTCCGAGAAGCCAAAAACATTCAGTACTTC. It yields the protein CALDRGVREAKNIQYF.

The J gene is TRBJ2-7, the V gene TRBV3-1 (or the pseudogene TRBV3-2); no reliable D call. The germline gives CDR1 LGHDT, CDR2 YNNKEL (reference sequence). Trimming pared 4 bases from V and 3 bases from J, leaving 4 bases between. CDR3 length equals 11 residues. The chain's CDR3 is CASSRGYEQYF. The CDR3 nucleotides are TGTGCCAGCAGCCGGGGCTACGAGCAGTACTTC.

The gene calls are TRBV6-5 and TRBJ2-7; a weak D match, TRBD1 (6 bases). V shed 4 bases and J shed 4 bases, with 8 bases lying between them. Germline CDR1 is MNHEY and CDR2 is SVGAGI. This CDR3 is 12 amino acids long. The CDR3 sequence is CASSSGQYEQYF. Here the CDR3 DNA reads TGTGCCAGCAGTTCCGGACAGTACGAGCAGTACTTC.